These T cell receptor beta chains were read from a single sample in a study of low-dose radiotherapy and immunotherapy resistance in tumors. TCRdb passed the reads through MiXCR, listing each CDR3 protein once. The sample lists more than 90,000 distinct CDR3 sequences; about a fifth were seen once. Sequences were derived from PBMCs, sampled after low-dose radiotherapy plus immunotherapy. The receptors shown here come from a male donor with prostate cancer. Each CDR3 is given with its conserved first and last residue. Each record gives: J gene, D gene, V gene, CDR3 length, clone size, CDR3 DNA, CDR3 protein. A D gene is named only where the DNA matches it firmly. Not all rows give a size; the values are once, few, many and, for expanded clones, a class.

J: TRBJ1-5; D: NA; V: TRBV30; length: 15; size: many; DNA: TGTGCCTGGAGTGCCCTGGGGAAAGCTCCTCAGCCCCAGCATTTT; CDR3: CAWSALGKAPQPQHF
J: TRBJ2-7; D: TRBD2; V: TRBV28; length: 18; size: NA; DNA: TGTGCCAGCACCGACTGGGGGACTAGCGGGAACGGCTCCTACGAGCAGTACTTC; CDR3: CASTDWGTSGNGSYEQYF
J: TRBJ2-3; D: TRBD2; V: TRBV5-5; length: 15; size: many; DNA: TGTGCCAGCAGTACAGGACTAGAGCTTACGGATACGCAGTATTTT; CDR3: CASSTGLELTDTQYF
J: TRBJ2-1; D: NA; V: TRBV24-1; length: 14; size: NA; DNA: TGTGCCACCAGTGGAGATGGCGGGGTGGATGAGCAGTTCTTC; CDR3: CATSGDGGVDEQFF
J: TRBJ2-1; D: NA; V: TRBV29-1; length: 13; size: NA; DNA: TGCAGCGTTGAAGTGGGGGGAGGCGATGAGCAGTTCTTC; CDR3: CSVEVGGGDEQFF
J: TRBJ1-1; D: NA; V: TRBV7-8; length: 11; size: many; DNA: TGTGCCAGCAGCGAAGGTCTGGTAGCTTTCTTT; CDR3: CASSEGLVAFF
J: TRBJ2-1; D: TRBD2; V: TRBV6-2/TRBV6-3; length: 14; size: NA; DNA: TGTGCCAGCAGTTACCAGACTAGCGGGAGGGCCCAGTTCTTC; CDR3: CASSYQTSGRAQFF
J: TRBJ2-2; D: NA; V: TRBV7-2; length: 13; size: many; DNA: TGTGCCAGCAGCCCAGCTGGGGCCGGGCGGCTGTTTTTT; CDR3: CASSPAGAGRLFF
J: TRBJ1-2; D: TRBD1; V: TRBV5-6; length: 15; size: many; DNA: TGTGCCAGCAGCAAGGACAGGGGGCATACCTATGGCTACACCTTC; CDR3: CASSKDRGHTYGYTF
J: TRBJ2-2; D: NA; V: TRBV29-1; length: 16; size: many; DNA: TGCAGCGCCCTGGACCGGGGCCCACTGGCTCCCGGGGAGCTGTTTTTT; CDR3: CSALDRGPLAPGELFF
J: TRBJ2-7; D: TRBD1; V: TRBV7-9; length: 14; size: NA; DNA: TGTGCCAGCATTCCGGGACAGGGGACCTACGAGCAGTACTTC; CDR3: CASIPGQGTYEQYF
J: TRBJ2-1; D: TRBD2; V: TRBV3-1; length: 16; size: many; DNA: TGTGCCAGCAGCCAAGGTGGAGCGGGGGGCCACAATGAGCAGTTCTTC; CDR3: CASSQGGAGGHNEQFF
J: TRBJ1-5; D: NA; V: TRBV5-1; length: 14; size: many; DNA: TGCGCCAGCAGCTTGGGGGGTTCCGCTCAGCCCCAGCATTTT; CDR3: CASSLGGSAQPQHF
J: TRBJ1-2; D: NA; V: TRBV5-8; length: 13; size: NA; DNA: TGTGCCAGCAGCTTACTTAACAACTATGGCTACACCTTC; CDR3: CASSLLNNYGYTF
J: TRBJ2-4; D: NA; V: TRBV27; length: 15; size: many; DNA: TGTGCCAGCAGTCCATCTCGGGGGGCGTTCGACATTCAGTACTTC; CDR3: CASSPSRGAFDIQYF
J: TRBJ2-5; D: TRBD1; V: TRBV6-1; length: 16; size: many; DNA: TGTGCCAGCAGTTCCCCGGGACAGGGGGCTGGGGGGACCCAGTACTTC; CDR3: CASSSPGQGAGGTQYF
J: TRBJ1-1; D: NA; V: TRBV14; length: 14; size: many; DNA: TGTGCCAGCAGCCAAGCCAGGGGCGGCACTGAAGCTTTCTTT; CDR3: CASSQARGGTEAFF
J: TRBJ2-5; D: NA; V: TRBV7-9; length: 13; size: many; DNA: TGTGCCAGCAGCGGGGACCACCAAGAGACCCAGTACTTC; CDR3: CASSGDHQETQYF
J: TRBJ2-1; D: NA; V: TRBV7-2; length: 12; size: NA; DNA: TGTGCCAGCAGCCGAAAAGGCAATGAGCAGTTCTTC; CDR3: CASSRKGNEQFF